This T cell receptor beta chain was obtained from a study of tissue T cells after allogeneic stem cell transplantation. Study observations and caveats: TCR repertoires tracked anatomic similarity, regardless of disease or transplant status.

The CDR3 is 15 residues long. V was pared by 3 bases and J by 0 bases, with 4 bases of the junction left unmatched. Germline V gives CDR1 NNHDY, CDR2 SYVADS. Data came from immunoSEQ multiplex PCR; TCRdb stores just in-frame clones and leaves some out. The sample lists roughly 51,000 clones, around 66% occurring once. On this clone: Its matching antigen is unknown. Germline and genes here are mouse. The read finishes 1 residue shy of the CDR3 end, and the germline J gene is used to complete it.

V usage is TRBV13-3 and J usage is TRBJ2-3, with 7 bases lining up with TRBD2. The TCR was taken from a pool of C57BL/6 mice in good health. Sequencing used sorted cells pooled from one or two spleens. The CDR3 DNA, read in part, is TGTGCCAGCAGTGTGACTGGGACTAGTGCAGAAACGCTGTAT. Protein product: CASSVTGTSAETLY. The entire CDR3 sequence reads CASSVTGTSAETLYF.